This passage covers 3 T cell receptor beta chains from one sample sequenced in a study of blood T cell repertoires in COVID-19. Method: immunoSEQ multiplex PCR; TCRdb's copy keeps in-frame clones and lacks some. Of 150,000 to 200,000 clones listed, about 88% are singletons. The sequenced sample consisted of PBMCs or T cells enriched from blood (not recorded which). These receptors were obtained from a woman aged 40 to 55 with acute COVID-19.

The chain has TRBV28 and TRBJ1-6, with D hard to call. The germline V gene encodes CDR1 MDHEN and CDR2 SYDVKM. The CDR3 is 16 amino acids. The ends were cut back, 6 bases at V and 7 bases at J, with 19 bases in the middle. The CDR3 is CASSLQPSTGNSPLHF. CDR3 coding DNA: TGTGCCAGCAGCCTACAGCCATCTACGGGGAATTCACCCCTCCACTTT.

This chain links TRBV7-3 with TRBJ2-3; D is uncertain. The CDR3 is 13 residues long. Germline V gene lookup returns CDR1 SGHTA and CDR2 FQGTGA. The V end was cut by 3 bases, the J end by 4 bases, with 8 bases between. The CDR3 protein is CASSLGLSDTQYF. The CDR3 DNA is TGTGCCAGCAGCTTGGGCCTCTCAGATACGCAGTATTTT. Full variable domain (remainder filled in from reference TRBV7-3 and TRBJ2-3): GAGVSQTPSNKVTEKGKYVELRCDPISGHTALYWYRQSLGQGPEFLIYFQGTGAADDSGLPNDRFFAVRPEGSVSTLKIQRTERGDSAVYLCASSLGLSDTQYFGPGTRLTVL.

V usage is TRBV2 and J usage is TRBJ1-1, with 9 bases lining up with TRBD1. The CDR3 is 14 residues long. CDR1 and CDR2 from the germline V gene are SNHLY and FYNNEI. The junction had 3 bases not matched to a gene; V was cut back by 2 bases and J by 5 bases. CDR3 sequence (DNA): TGTGCCAGCAGTGAACACAGGGGGCAAACTGAAGCTTTCTTT. Translating it yields CASSEHRGQTEAFF.